This T cell receptor beta chain was sequenced during a study of CD8 T cells in ankylosing spondylitis. Notes on the study in general: Disease-linked clones had a CD8+ phenotype and relatively low frequency in peripheral blood. Among TCR beta sequences, a motif of several highly homologous variants appeared characteristic of ankylosing spondylitis blood.

This clonotype was observed a few times. Its antigen is currently unknown. V dropped 7 bases and J dropped 0 bases, with 5 bases sitting between them. The CDR3 has 12 residues. Germline loops: CDR1 SGHRS, CDR2 YFSETQ. TCRdb reanalysed the 5' RACE reads using MiXCR and keeps one entry per CDR3 protein. The table has about 160,000 distinct CDR3 sequences, 15% to 20% seen once. The sequence was collected from a male donor with ankylosing spondylitis or in good health (not recorded which). This rearrangement joins TRBV5-1 to TRBJ2-1, with no clear D. The sequencing input was blood, either unsorted or a sorted T cell fraction (not recorded which). In DNA, the CDR3 is TGCGCCAGCTGGAGCTCCTACAATGAGCAGTTCTTC. Protein product: CASWSSYNEQFF.